The 20 T cell receptor beta chains presented below share a single source sample, sequenced in a study of T-cell reconstitution after alpha-beta-depleted transplantation in children. Preparing the TCRbeta library involved the use of unique molecular identifiers. TCRdb re-called the PCR reads with MiXCR, one entry per CDR3 protein. The sample carries around 480,000 distinct CDR3 sequences, approximately 29% recorded once. The sequencing used PBMCs from the stem cell graft donor, collected from the stem cell graft. The receptors were gathered from a human donor who donated a stem cell graft to a child with aplastic anemia.

This clonotype appeared a few times. This chain links TRBV7-2 with TRBJ1-6, with TRBD1 matching 7 bases. The V gene end was trimmed by 5 bases and the J gene end by 7 bases; junction bases not matched to a gene: 11. CDR1 SGHTA and CDR2 FQGNSA come from the germline V gene. This CDR3 contains 16 residues. Here the CDR3 reads CASSPSKTGLNSPLHF. DNA for the CDR3: TGTGCCAGCAGCCCATCAAAGACAGGGTTGAATTCACCCCTCCACTTT.

The chain has TRBV6-6 and TRBJ1-2, with unresolved D. Germline CDR1 is MNHNY and CDR2 is SVGAGI (reference sequence). The CDR3 is 10 residues long. V was cut by 2 bases and J by 6 bases, with 1 base left in between. CDR3 bases: TGTGCCAGCAGTTACAATGGCTACACCTTC. This sequence encodes CASSYNGYTF.

This chain uses TRBV7-2 with TRBJ1-6, with D unclear. Per the germline V gene, CDR1 is SGHTA and CDR2 is FQGNSA. V lost 5 bases and J lost 7, with 6 bases in between. This CDR3 is 12 amino acids long. CDR3: CASSHVNSPLHF. The CDR3 DNA is TGTGCCAGCAGCCACGTAAATTCACCCCTCCACTTT.

The genes are TRBV20-1 and TRBJ2-1; D is undetermined. Germline CDR1 is DFQATT and CDR2 is SNEGSKA (reference sequence). V was clipped by 3 bases and J by 9 bases, with 12 bases between them. The CDR3 totals 12 residues. This chain's CDR3 is CSARGNLGEQFF. The CDR3 region has the DNA TGCAGTGCTAGGGGCAACTTGGGTGAGCAGTTCTTC.

The rearrangement links TRBV10-3 to TRBJ2-7, with TRBD1 as a possible D gene (6 bases). CDR3 size: 15 residues. Germline CDR1 and CDR2: ENHRY and SYGVKD. Trimming removed 0 bases at V and 2 bases at J, with 11 bases between. The CDR3 region has the DNA TGTGCCATCAGTGAGTCTGGGGGCGAGCCCTACGAGCAGTACGTC. This sequence encodes CAISESGGEPYEQYV.

V is TRBV11-1 and J is TRBJ2-1; D perhaps matches TRBD2 (6 bases). This CDR3 is built from 15 residues. V was pared by 0 bases and J by 10 bases, with 16 bases between. Germline V gene data show CDR1 as SGHAT and CDR2 as FQDESV (reference sequence). The CDR3 protein is CASSLAAGRAAEQFF. The CDR3 region has the DNA TGTGCCAGCAGCTTAGCGGCGGGACGGGCGGCCGAGCAGTTCTTC.

The chain is built from TRBV27 and TRBJ1-2, with 7 nucleotides matching TRBD1. The trim removed 5 bases at V and 3 bases at J, leaving 12 bases unmatched. This CDR3 spans 16 amino acids. CDR1 is MNHEY and CDR2 is SMNVEV in the germline V gene (reference sequence). In DNA form, the CDR3 reads TGTGCCAGCAGTATCGGACAACAAGGGGGCTACTATGGCTACACCTTC. This sequence encodes CASSIGQQGGYYGYTF.

The V call is TRBV29-1, the J call TRBJ1-1; possibly TRBD1 for D (5 bases). In germline, CDR1 is SQVTM, CDR2 ANQGSEA. This CDR3 contains 13 residues. The V end lost 3 bases, the J end lost 4 bases, and 12 bases lay between the germline ends. The CDR3 protein is CSVDWGTGTEAFF. CDR3 DNA sequence: TGCAGCGTTGACTGGGGGACGGGCACTGAAGCTTTCTTT.

The chain combines TRBV5-3 with TRBJ2-1; TRBD2 aligns across 9 bases. TRBV5-3 is recorded as an ORF, its role being uncertain. This CDR3 has 17 residues. The junction had 16 bases not matched to a gene; V was cut back by 5 bases and J by 7 bases. The CDR3 DNA is TGTGCCAGAAGAGAAGGGTGGAGTAGCGGGAGAGTGAATGAGCAGTTCTTC. Translating it yields CARREGWSSGRVNEQFF.

This CDR3 reads CASSGLSGGRWNEQYV. In DNA, the CDR3 is TGTGCCAGCAGTGGACTGTCCGGGGGGCGCTGGAACGAGCAGTACGTC. The chain joins TRBV6-2 or TRBV6-3 to TRBJ2-7; TRBD2 might be the D (7 bases). V lost 5 bases and J lost 5, with 22 bases in between. Germline values: CDR1 MNHEY, CDR2 SVGEGT. The CDR3 is made up of 16 amino acids.

The chain combines TRBV7-6 with TRBJ1-4; a possible D gene is TRBD1 (5 bases). The V gene's germline CDR1 is SGHVS and CDR2 FNYEAQ. The CDR3 runs to 17 residues. V was shortened by 5 bases and J by 5 bases, with 21 bases between the two germline ends. CDR3 bases: TGTGCCAGCAGCCTACGAACAGGCGGGAGGGCCAATGAAAAACTGTTTTTT. It yields the protein CASSLRTGGRANEKLFF.

The J gene is TRBJ1-1, the V gene TRBV28; 7 bases are shared with TRBD1. J gave up 5 bases and V 5 bases, and 14 bases lay outside the gene matches. The CDR3 loop spans 16 amino acids. Germline V gene data show CDR1 as MDHEN and CDR2 as SYDVKM. For the CDR3, the DNA is TGTGCCAGCAGTATGGGGCAGGGGGTCCGAGGGACTGAAGCTTTCTTT. This translates into CASSMGQGVRGTEAFF.

This clonotype was seen a handful of times. This chain uses TRBV24-1 with TRBJ1-5; no clear D gene. Germline CDR1 reads KGHDR; CDR2 reads SFDVKD. Trimming took off 10 bases at V and 0 bases at J, with 12 bases between the two ends. This CDR3 region has 14 residues. The CDR3: CATGPSYSNQPQHF. CDR3 bases: TGTGCCACAGGACCTTCTTATAGCAATCAGCCCCAGCATTTT.

The chain recombines TRBV29-1 with TRBJ2-1, with TRBD2 as a possible D gene (6 bases). The germline V gene encodes CDR1 SQVTM and CDR2 ANQGSEA. V dropped 1 base and J dropped 10 bases, with 14 bases sitting between them. This CDR3 region has 13 residues. DNA of the CDR3: TGCAGCGTTGAAGTGGGACTGGGGATCGAGCAGTTCTTC. It encodes CSVEVGLGIEQFF.

The chain is built from TRBV20-1 and TRBJ2-3, with D unclear. CDR1 is DFQATT, CDR2 SNEGSKA, per germline (reference sequence). The V gene lost 3 bases and the J gene lost 1 base, with 5 bases spanning the gap. The CDR3 is made up of 12 amino acids. This CDR3 reads CSASLGTDTQYF. The CDR3 DNA sequence: TGCAGTGCTAGTCTCGGCACAGATACGCAGTATTTT.

The rearrangement uses TRBV7-2 and TRBJ1-1; the D gene is possibly TRBD1 (6 bases). The V end lost 2 bases, the J end lost 1 base, and 8 bases lay between the germline ends. The CDR3 spans 14 residues. CDR1 SGHTA and CDR2 FQGNSA come from the germline V gene. CDR3 sequence reads: CASSLNRANTEAFF. The CDR3 DNA follows: TGTGCCAGCAGCTTAAACAGGGCGAACACTGAAGCTTTCTTT.

The chain links TRBV7-2 to TRBJ2-3; TRBD2 agrees at 10 bases. The CDR3 totals 14 residues. V was pared by 5 bases and J by 3 bases, with 2 bases of the junction left unmatched. CDR1 SGHTA and CDR2 FQGNSA come from the germline V gene. For the CDR3, the DNA is TGTGCCAGCAGCCATAGCGGGAGGACAGATACGCAGTATTTT. Encoded protein: CASSHSGRTDTQYF.

In its sample, this clonotype was seen a few times. The chain has TRBV6-5 and TRBJ1-1; 9 bases align to TRBD1. Germline-derived CDR1 and CDR2 are MNHEY and SVGAGI. CDR3 length: 15 residues. V gave up 4 bases and J gave up 5 bases; unmatched junction bases: 8. In DNA, the CDR3 is TGTGCCAGCAGTTCGCCGGGACAGGGAGGAACTGAAGCTTTCTTT. Translation gives CASSSPGQGGTEAFF.

The chain uses TRBV12-3 or TRBV12-4 and TRBJ1-1; the match to TRBD1 covers 12 bases. This CDR3 region has 12 residues. The V segment lost 5 bases and the J segment 13 bases; nucleotides outside the gene matches: 5. The CDR3 spells CASSPGTGGGFF. CDR3 in DNA: TGTGCCAGCAGTCCAGGGACAGGGGGCGGTTTCTTT.

The CDR3 DNA reads TGCGCCAGCAGCCAAGATATCACAGGGCGTGAAGCTTTCTTT. It translates to CASSQDITGREAFF. The chain couples TRBV4-3 to TRBJ1-1, with D perhaps matching TRBD1 (6 bases). The germline V gene has CDR1 LGHNA and CDR2 YSLEER. Trimming removed 0 bases from V and 7 bases from J, with 12 bases in between. The CDR3 runs 14 residues.